Included here is one T cell receptor beta chain sequence, with context. What it binds is unknown. V was shortened by 2 bases and J by 5 bases, with 12 bases between the two germline ends. The CDR3 has 14 residues. Germline loops: CDR1 SEHNR, CDR2 FQNEAQ (reference sequence). Previously, flow cytometry had revealed CD8+CD57+ cell expansion in the patients chosen for sequencing. There was no therapy given to any patient before the blood sampling took place. This specimen belongs to a study of CD8+CD57+ T cells in acquired aplastic anemia. Study-level findings and limits: Levels of CD8+ Simpson's diversity were not significantly distinct in patients versus controls.

It was genomic DNA that served as the template for profiling TCR beta VDJ and CDR3. Using its own MiXCR run on the reads, TCRdb lists one record per CDR3 protein. The table lists 150,000 to 170,000 distinct CDR3 sequences, roughly 49% of them singletons, with approximately 12% in the top ten. The specimen was sorted CD4+, CD8+, or CD8+CD57+ T cells (not recorded which) from PBMCs. V is TRBV7-9 and J is TRBJ2-5; TRBD1 might be the D (6 bases). The clonotype originates from a human donor with aplastic anemia. CDR3 sequence (DNA): TGTGCCAGCAGCTTAATGGGGGCAGGGGAGACCCAGTACTTC. Protein sequence: CASSLMGAGETQYF. The whole variable domain, remainder taken from reference TRBV7-9 and TRBJ2-5, is DTGVSQNPRHKITKRGQNVTFRCDPISEHNRLYWYRQTLGQGPEFLTYFQNEAQLEKSRLLSDRFSAERPKGSFSTLEIQRTEQGDSAMYLCASSLMGAGETQYFGPGTRLLVL.